These T cell receptor beta chains were read from a single sample in a study of blood T cell repertoires in COVID-19. TCRdb keeps only in-frame clones here, not all; method: immunoSEQ multiplex PCR. Among about 120,000 clones, 82% were seen once, and the ten largest hold around 10%. The specimen was peripheral blood. These receptors all stem from a human donor in a cohort sampled during active COVID-19. Both conserved end residues are part of each CDR3. A D gene is named only where the DNA matches it firmly. Size values are once, few and many counts, or a class for expanded clones, and some rows have none.

D	J	V	size	DNA	CDR3
NA	TRBJ2-2	TRBV5-1	NA	TGCGCCAGCAGCCGAAACGGACAGACCACCGGGGAGCTGTTTTTT	CASSRNGQTTGELFF
TRBD1	TRBJ1-3	TRBV7-9	NA	TGTGCCAGCAGCTTAGCGCCCACCAGGACAGGTTACTCTGGAAACACCATATATTTT	CASSLAPTRTGYSGNTIYF
NA	TRBJ2-7	TRBV21-1	NA	TGTGCCAGCAGCCAGCGGCCCCCCTACGAGCAGTACTTC	CASSQRPPYEQYF
NA	TRBJ1-5	TRBV12-3/TRBV12-4	NA	TGTGCCAGCAGTCCTCCCCTCCAGCCCCAGCATTTT	CASSPPLQPQHF
NA	TRBJ2-1	TRBV6-2/TRBV6-3	NA	TGTGCCAGCAGTTACTCGGCTTTAAGACAGACCAATGAGCAGTTCTTC	CASSYSALRQTNEQFF
NA	TRBJ1-2	TRBV5-4	NA	TGTGCCAGCAGCAGGTCGGGGAGTCTCAACTTTGGCTACACCTTC	CASSRSGSLNFGYTF
NA	TRBJ1-1	TRBV11-2	few	TGTGCCAGCAGCTCGAACAGGGAGTGGGAGGCTTTCTTT	CASSSNREWEAFF
TRBD1	TRBJ2-1	TRBV11-3	NA	TGTGCCAGCAGCAGGCGACAGGGCCATGAGCAGTTCTTC	CASSRRQGHEQFF
NA	TRBJ2-5	TRBV6-5	NA	TGTGCCAGCAGTTACTCCGTCTCCCCAGGGGAGACCCAGTACTTC	CASSYSVSPGETQYF
NA	TRBJ1-4	TRBV5-1	once	TGCGCCAGCAGCTCCCAGGGAAGCAATGAAAAACTGTTTTTT	CASSSQGSNEKLFF
TRBD1	TRBJ1-5	TRBV18	few	TGTGCCAGCTCACCGACAGGGAGAGGCAATCAGCCCCAGCATTTT	CASSPTGRGNQPQHF
NA	TRBJ2-7	TRBV6-1	NA	TGTGCCAGCAGTGAATTGAGGGACACGATCTACGAGCAGTACTTC	CASSELRDTIYEQYF
NA	TRBJ1-6	TRBV25-1	NA	TGTGCCAGCATGCCGGGTTCCTATAATTCACCCCTCCACTTT	CASMPGSYNSPLHF
TRBD1	TRBJ1-1	TRBV19	NA	TGTGCCAGTAGTATAGTAGGGGACAGGACTGAAGCTTTCTTT	CASSIVGDRTEAFF
NA	TRBJ1-5	TRBV2	NA	TGTGCCAGCAGTGTGGCAGGGGTGCCTCAGCCCCAGCATTTT	CASSVAGVPQPQHF
NA	TRBJ1-2	TRBV19	NA	TGTGCCACCGCCGCCACGGGTAGCGGTGGCTACACCTTC	CATAATGSGGYTF
TRBD1	TRBJ2-5	TRBV5-4	NA	TGTGCCAGCAGTATACAAAGGGGGACAGGGGTAGAGACCCAGTACTTC	CASSIQRGTGVETQYF
TRBD2	TRBJ2-1	TRBV19	NA	TGTGCCAGTATAGGGACTAGCGGGGGATTACCCAATGAGCAGTTCTTC	CASIGTSGGLPNEQFF
TRBD2	TRBJ2-7	TRBV5-1	NA	TGCGCCAGCAGCCCAGTAGCGGGGGCCTTCTACGAGCAGTACTTC	CASSPVAGAFYEQYF
TRBD1	TRBJ2-7	TRBV2	NA	TGTGCCAGCAGCTATGACAGGGGGCTCGAGCAGTACTTC	CASSYDRGLEQYF
NA	TRBJ2-5	TRBV10-3	NA	TGTGCCATCAGGGGGAGCGGGCAGGGCCTCCAAGAGACCCAGTACTTC	CAIRGSGQGLQETQYF
NA	TRBJ2-7	TRBV7-2	NA	TGTGCCAGCAGCTTGTCCGCTAGGACAGAAGGTGAGCAGTACTTC	CASSLSARTEGEQYF
TRBD2	TRBJ2-3	TRBV5-1	NA	TGCGCCAGCAGGTGGGAGGGAAGAGATACGCAGTATTTT	CASRWEGRDTQYF
NA	TRBJ2-1	TRBV28	NA	TGTGCCAGCAGTCCCCGGGGGGCGGCTTACAATGAGCAGTTCTTC	CASSPRGAAYNEQFF
NA	TRBJ1-1	TRBV16	once	TGTGCCAGCAGCCACGGGGGGGTCACTGAAGCTTTCTTT	CASSHGGVTEAFF
NA	TRBJ2-7	TRBV5-1	NA	TGCGCCAGCAGCTGGACTTCCGGGACCTACGAGCAGTACTTC	CASSWTSGTYEQYF
TRBD2	TRBJ2-3	TRBV4-3	NA	TGCGCCAGCAGCCAAGAACCGAGCGGGGGTCTCACAGATACGCAGTATTTT	CASSQEPSGGLTDTQYF
TRBD1	TRBJ1-6	TRBV7-9	NA	TGTGCCAGCAGCTTGGGACAGGGAGGTAATTCACCCCTCCACTTT	CASSLGQGGNSPLHF
TRBD2	TRBJ2-1	TRBV5-6	NA	TGTGCCAGCAGCTTGGGAGGGACTAGCGGGGGCCCCCACAATGAGCAGTTCTTC	CASSLGGTSGGPHNEQFF
TRBD1	TRBJ2-7	TRBV6-5	NA	TGTGCCAGCAGTTTTAGACAGGGGGCGAATAGGGACGAGCAGTACTTC	CASSFRQGANRDEQYF
NA	TRBJ1-1	TRBV5-1	NA	TGCGCCAGCAGCTCAGGGGTGGCCAGGACTGAAGCTTTCTTT	CASSSGVARTEAFF
TRBD2	TRBJ2-3	TRBV24-1	NA	TGTGCCACCAGCCCTAGCGGGGGGACTAGCACAGATACGCAGTATTTT	CATSPSGGTSTDTQYF
NA	TRBJ2-2	TRBV5-8	few	TGTGCCAGCATGGTCAGGGTAAACACCGGGGAGCTGTTTTTT	CASMVRVNTGELFF
NA	TRBJ1-1	TRBV9	NA	TGTGCCAGCAGCGTACAGGCAGCTGGGACTGAAGCTTTCTTT	CASSVQAAGTEAFF
TRBD1	TRBJ1-6	TRBV3-1/TRBV3-2	NA	TGTGCCAGCAGCCACGAACAGGGGGGCAATTCACCCCTCCACTTT	CASSHEQGGNSPLHF
TRBD2	TRBJ2-2	TRBV7-2	NA	TGTGCCAGCAGCTTAGCGCTCGGCGGGGGACGGGGGGAGCTGTTTTTT	CASSLALGGGRGELFF
TRBD1	TRBJ2-1	TRBV4-1	NA	TGCGCCAGCAGCCCTGGACAGAAGGGGGCCTCTAACAATGAGCAGTTCTTC	CASSPGQKGASNNEQFF
NA	TRBJ2-1	TRBV6-1	NA	TGTGCCAGCAGTGAATTGTATGGGCAGGGCGGCACGCGGCAGTTCTTC	CASSELYGQGGTRQFF
TRBD1	TRBJ1-6	TRBV5-1	NA	TGCGCCAGCAAAATTACCCCGGGACAGGGGGTTGAACCCCTCCACTTT	CASKITPGQGVEPLHF
NA	TRBJ2-3	TRBV24-1	NA	TGTGCCACCAGAGCTAGCACAGATACGCAGTATTTT	CATRASTDTQYF
TRBD1	TRBJ2-3	TRBV5-5	few	TGTGCCAGCAGCTCCGGACAGGGCACAGATACGCAGTATTTT	CASSSGQGTDTQYF
NA	TRBJ2-7	TRBV24-1	few	TGTGCCACAGCCGGGACTCCCTCCTACGAGCAGTACTTC	CATAGTPSYEQYF
TRBD1	TRBJ1-1	TRBV27	NA	TGTGCCACCCTAACAGGGGAGTCGGATGAAGCTTTCTTT	CATLTGESDEAFF
NA	TRBJ1-2	TRBV6-1	NA	TGTGCCAGCAGTGAAGCGCAGGGCAACTATGGCTACACCTTC	CASSEAQGNYGYTF
NA	TRBJ2-7	TRBV19	NA	TGTGCCAGTAGTGCGTACGGGGGGCTCTCCTACGAGCAGTACTTC	CASSAYGGLSYEQYF
TRBD2	TRBJ2-5	TRBV13	NA	TGTGCCAGCAGCCTCACTAGCGGGGGGCGAGTCCAAGAGACCCAGTACTTC	CASSLTSGGRVQETQYF
NA	TRBJ2-3	TRBV18	NA	TGTGCCAGCTCACCGCAGGGGAACACAGATACGCAGTATTTT	CASSPQGNTDTQYF
NA	TRBJ2-1	TRBV2	NA	TGTGCCAGCAATGGGGCCAATGAGCAGTTCTTC	CASNGANEQFF
TRBD1	TRBJ1-4	TRBV5-1	NA	TGCGCCAGCAGTCCAGGGGGCCCGCCTAATGAAAAACTGTTTTTT	CASSPGGPPNEKLFF
NA	TRBJ2-2	TRBV7-9	NA	TGTGCCAGCAAAGACAGAAAGGCGAACACCGGGGAGCTGTTTTTT	CASKDRKANTGELFF
NA	TRBJ2-5	TRBV7-2	NA	TGTGCCAGCAGCTTATTGGCTAGCCCCCAACAGACCCAGTACTTC	CASSLLASPQQTQYF
NA	TRBJ2-1	TRBV5-1	NA	TGCGCCAGCAGCTTAACCCTAGCAGGGGCCCTCTACAATGAGCAGTTCTTC	CASSLTLAGALYNEQFF
TRBD1	TRBJ1-1	TRBV3-1/TRBV3-2	NA	TGTGCCAGCAGCCAAGAACAGGGGAGCACTGAAGCTTTCTTT	CASSQEQGSTEAFF
TRBD1	TRBJ2-6	TRBV5-5	few	TGTGCCAGCAGCGCGGGACAGGGGGTCCCTGGGGCCAACGTCCTGACTTTC	CASSAGQGVPGANVLTF
TRBD2	TRBJ2-5	TRBV9	NA	TGTGCCAGCAGCCATGGGACTAGCGGGGGGACTCAAGAGACCCAGTACTTC	CASSHGTSGGTQETQYF